The clone carrying this T cell receptor beta chain was observed at least ten times. Amplification of TCR beta CDR3 regions used RNA transcripts. Second-round multiplex PCR followed a first-round RT-PCR using HTBI primers. TCRdb passed the multiplex PCR reads through MiXCR, listing each CDR3 protein once. Of 1 million to 1.3 million distinct CDR3 sequences in the sample, roughly 35% are singletons; the top ten hold around 10%. The sample originates from a study of Graves' ophthalmopathy and Graves' hyperthyroidism. CDR3 length equals 14 residues. Trimming removed 1 base from V and 9 bases from J, with 10 bases in between. Germline loops: CDR1 MNHEY, CDR2 SVGAGI.

The chain couples TRBV6-5 to TRBJ1-6; the D is unclear. The source material was peripheral blood or thyroid tissue (not recorded which). The receptor's source is an adult man with Graves' hyperthyroidism. Here the CDR3 DNA reads TGTGCCAGCAGTTACTTACGTTCAGCTTCACCCCTCCACTTT. Its protein is CASSYLRSASPLHF.